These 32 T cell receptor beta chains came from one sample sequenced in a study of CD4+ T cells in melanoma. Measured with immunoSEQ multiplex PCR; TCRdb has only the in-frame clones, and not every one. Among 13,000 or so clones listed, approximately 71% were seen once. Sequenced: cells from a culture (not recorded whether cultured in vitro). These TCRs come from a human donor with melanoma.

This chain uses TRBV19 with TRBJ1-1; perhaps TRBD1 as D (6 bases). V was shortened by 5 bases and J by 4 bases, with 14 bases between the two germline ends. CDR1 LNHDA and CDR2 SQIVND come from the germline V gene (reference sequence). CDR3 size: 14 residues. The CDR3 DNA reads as TGTGCCAGTAGTGTACAGGGCCGTGGCACTGAAGCTTTCTTT. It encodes CASSVQGRGTEAFF.

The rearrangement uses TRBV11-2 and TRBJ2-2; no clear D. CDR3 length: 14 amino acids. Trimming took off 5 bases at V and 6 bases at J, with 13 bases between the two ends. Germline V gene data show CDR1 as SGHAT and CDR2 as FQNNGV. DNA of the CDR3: TGTGCCAGCAGCCCCATTATGGCTGCCGGGGAGCTGTTTTTT. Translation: CASSPIMAAGELFF.

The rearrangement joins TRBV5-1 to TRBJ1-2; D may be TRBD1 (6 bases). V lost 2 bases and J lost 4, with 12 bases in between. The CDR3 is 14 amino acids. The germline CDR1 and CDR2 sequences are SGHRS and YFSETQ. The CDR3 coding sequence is TGCGCCAGCAGCTTCGGACAGACCTTCTATGGCTACACCTTC. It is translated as CASSFGQTFYGYTF.

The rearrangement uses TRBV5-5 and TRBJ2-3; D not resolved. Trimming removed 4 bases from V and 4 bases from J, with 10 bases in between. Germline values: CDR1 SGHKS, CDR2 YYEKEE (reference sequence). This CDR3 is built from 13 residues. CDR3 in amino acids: CASSRTSPDTQYF. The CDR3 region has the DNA TGTGCCAGCAGCCGCACTTCACCAGATACGCAGTATTTT.

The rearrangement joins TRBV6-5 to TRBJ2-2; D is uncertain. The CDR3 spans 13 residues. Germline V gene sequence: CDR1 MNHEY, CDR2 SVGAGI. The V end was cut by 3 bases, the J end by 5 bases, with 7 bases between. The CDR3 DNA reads TGTGCCAGCAGTTATAGCCGGACCGGGGAGCTGTTTTTT. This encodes CASSYSRTGELFF.

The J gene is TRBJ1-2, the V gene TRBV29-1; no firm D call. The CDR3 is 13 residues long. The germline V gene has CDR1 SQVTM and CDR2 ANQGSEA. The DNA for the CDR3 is TGCAGTGCGGGGTTGGGAGCTAACTATGGCTACACCTTC. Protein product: CSAGLGANYGYTF.

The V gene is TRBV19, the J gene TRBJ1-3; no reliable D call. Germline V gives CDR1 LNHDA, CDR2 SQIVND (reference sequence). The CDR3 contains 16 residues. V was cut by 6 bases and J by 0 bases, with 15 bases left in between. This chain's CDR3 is CASSPDRTYSGNTIYF. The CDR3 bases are TGTGCCAGTAGCCCCGACCGTACCTACTCTGGAAACACCATATATTTT. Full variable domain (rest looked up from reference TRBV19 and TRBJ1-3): DGGITQSPKYLFRKEGQNVTLSCEQNLNHDAMYWYRQDPGQGLRLIYYSQIVNDFQKGDIAEGYSVSREKKESFPLTVTSAQKNPTAFYLCASSPDRTYSGNTIYFGEGSWLTVV.

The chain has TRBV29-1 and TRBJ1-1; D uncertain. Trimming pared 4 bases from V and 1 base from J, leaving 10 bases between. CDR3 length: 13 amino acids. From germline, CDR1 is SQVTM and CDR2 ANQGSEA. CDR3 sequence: CSVVRERNTEAFF. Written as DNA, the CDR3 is TGCAGCGTTGTGCGGGAGAGGAACACTGAAGCTTTCTTT.

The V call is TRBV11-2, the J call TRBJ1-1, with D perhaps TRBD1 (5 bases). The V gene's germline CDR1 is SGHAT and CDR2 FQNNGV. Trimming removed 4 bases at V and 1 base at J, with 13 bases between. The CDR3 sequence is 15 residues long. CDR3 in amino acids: CASSSTEAKNTEAFF. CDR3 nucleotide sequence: TGTGCCAGCAGCTCGACAGAAGCGAAGAACACTGAAGCTTTCTTT.

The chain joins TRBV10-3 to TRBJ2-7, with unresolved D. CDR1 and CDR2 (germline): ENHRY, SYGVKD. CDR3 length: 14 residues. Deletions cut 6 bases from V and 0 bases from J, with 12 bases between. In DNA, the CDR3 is TGTGCCATCAGACCTGAACTCGGCTCCTACGAGCAGTACTTC. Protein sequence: CAIRPELGSYEQYF.

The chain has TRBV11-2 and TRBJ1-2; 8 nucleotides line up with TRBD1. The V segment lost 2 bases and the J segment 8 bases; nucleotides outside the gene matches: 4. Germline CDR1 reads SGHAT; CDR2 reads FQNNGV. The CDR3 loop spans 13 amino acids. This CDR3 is CASSLLRDRGYTF. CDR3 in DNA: TGTGCCAGCAGCTTATTAAGGGACAGGGGCTACACCTTC.

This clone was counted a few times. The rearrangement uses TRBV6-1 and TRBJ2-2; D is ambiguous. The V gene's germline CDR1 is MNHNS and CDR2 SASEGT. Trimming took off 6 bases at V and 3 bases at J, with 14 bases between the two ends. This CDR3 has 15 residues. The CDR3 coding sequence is TGTGCCAGCAGCCACTTTCCTCCCGACACCGGGGAGCTGTTTTTT. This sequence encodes CASSHFPPDTGELFF.

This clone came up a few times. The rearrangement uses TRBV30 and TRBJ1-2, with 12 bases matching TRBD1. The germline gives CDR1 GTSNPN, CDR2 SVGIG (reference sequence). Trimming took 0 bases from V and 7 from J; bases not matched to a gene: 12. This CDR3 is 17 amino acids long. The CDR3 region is CAWSVLWDRGLPSGYTF. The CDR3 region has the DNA TGTGCCTGGAGTGTACTCTGGGACAGGGGGCTTCCCTCTGGCTACACCTTC.

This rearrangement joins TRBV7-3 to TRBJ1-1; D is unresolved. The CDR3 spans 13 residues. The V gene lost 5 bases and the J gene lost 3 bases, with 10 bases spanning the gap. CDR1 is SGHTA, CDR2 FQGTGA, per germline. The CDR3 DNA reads TGTGCCAGCAGCCCCCGGCCGGACACTGAAGCTTTCTTT. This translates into CASSPRPDTEAFF.

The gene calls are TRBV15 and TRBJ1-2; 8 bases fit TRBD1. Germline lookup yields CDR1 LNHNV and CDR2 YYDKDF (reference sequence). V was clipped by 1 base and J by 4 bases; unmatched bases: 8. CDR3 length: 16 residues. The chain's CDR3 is CATSRALDRGFYGYTF. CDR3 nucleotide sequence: TGTGCCACCAGCAGAGCTTTAGACAGGGGTTTCTATGGCTACACCTTC.

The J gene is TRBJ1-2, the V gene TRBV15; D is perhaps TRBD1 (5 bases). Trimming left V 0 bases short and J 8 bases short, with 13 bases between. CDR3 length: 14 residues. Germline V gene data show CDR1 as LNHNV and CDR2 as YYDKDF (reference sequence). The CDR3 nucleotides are TGTGCCACCAGCAGAGATAGGGTCGGGGGAGGCTACACCTTC. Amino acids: CATSRDRVGGGYTF.

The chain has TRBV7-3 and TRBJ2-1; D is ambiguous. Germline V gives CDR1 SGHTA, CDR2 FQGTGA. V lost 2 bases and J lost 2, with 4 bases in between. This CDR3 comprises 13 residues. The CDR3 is CASSLLTYNEQFF. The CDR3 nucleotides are TGTGCCAGCAGCTTACTAACCTACAATGAGCAGTTCTTC. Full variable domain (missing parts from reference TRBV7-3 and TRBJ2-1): GAGVSQTPSNKVTEKGKYVELRCDPISGHTALYWYRQSLGQGPEFLIYFQGTGAADDSGLPNDRFFAVRPEGSVSTLKIQRTERGDSAVYLCASSLLTYNEQFFGPGTRLTVL.

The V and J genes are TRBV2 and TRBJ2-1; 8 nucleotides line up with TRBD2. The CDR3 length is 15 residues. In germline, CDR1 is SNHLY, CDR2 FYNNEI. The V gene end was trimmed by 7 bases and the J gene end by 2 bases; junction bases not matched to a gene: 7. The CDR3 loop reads CASTLAGSTYNEQFF. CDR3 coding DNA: TGTGCCAGCACCTTAGCGGGGTCTACCTACAATGAGCAGTTCTTC.

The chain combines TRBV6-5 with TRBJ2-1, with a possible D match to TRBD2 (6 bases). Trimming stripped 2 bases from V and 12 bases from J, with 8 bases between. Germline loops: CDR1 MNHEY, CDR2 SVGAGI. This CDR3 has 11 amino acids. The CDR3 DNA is TGTGCCAGCAGTTACGGGGGAGGGCAGTTCTTC. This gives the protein CASSYGGGQFF.

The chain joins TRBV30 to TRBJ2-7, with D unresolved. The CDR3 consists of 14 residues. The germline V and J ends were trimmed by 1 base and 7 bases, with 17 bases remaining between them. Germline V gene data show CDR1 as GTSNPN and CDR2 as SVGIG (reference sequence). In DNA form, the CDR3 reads TGTGCCTGGAGTGCCGCAGAGACGTTCAGAGAGCAGTACTTC. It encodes CAWSAAETFREQYF.

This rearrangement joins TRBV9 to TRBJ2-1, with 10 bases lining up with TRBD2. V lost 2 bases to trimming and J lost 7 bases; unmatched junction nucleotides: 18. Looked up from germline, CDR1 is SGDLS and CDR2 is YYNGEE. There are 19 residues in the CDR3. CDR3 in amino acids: CASSVTSPHLAGVGNEQFF. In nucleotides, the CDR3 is TGTGCCAGCAGCGTTACGAGCCCCCATCTAGCGGGGGTTGGGAATGAGCAGTTCTTC.

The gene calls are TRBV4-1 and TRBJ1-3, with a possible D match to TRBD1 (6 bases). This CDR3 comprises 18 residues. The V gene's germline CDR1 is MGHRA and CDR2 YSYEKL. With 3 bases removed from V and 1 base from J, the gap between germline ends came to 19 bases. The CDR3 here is CASSHPRGGSLSGNTIYF. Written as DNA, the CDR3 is TGCGCCAGCAGCCATCCCAGGGGAGGGTCGCTTTCTGGAAACACCATATATTTT.

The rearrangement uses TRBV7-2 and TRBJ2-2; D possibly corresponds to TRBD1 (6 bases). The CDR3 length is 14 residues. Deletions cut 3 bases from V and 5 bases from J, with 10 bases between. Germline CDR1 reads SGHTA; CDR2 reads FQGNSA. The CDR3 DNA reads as TGTGCCAGCAGCTTGGGGGCCGGAACCGGGGAGCTGTTTTTT. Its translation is CASSLGAGTGELFF.

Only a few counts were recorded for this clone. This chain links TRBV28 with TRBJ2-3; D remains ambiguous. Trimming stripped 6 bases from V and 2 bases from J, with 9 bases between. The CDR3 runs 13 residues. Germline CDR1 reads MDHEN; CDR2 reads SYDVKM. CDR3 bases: TGTGCCAGCAGGTTCAGGCCCACAGATACGCAGTATTTT. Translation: CASRFRPTDTQYF.

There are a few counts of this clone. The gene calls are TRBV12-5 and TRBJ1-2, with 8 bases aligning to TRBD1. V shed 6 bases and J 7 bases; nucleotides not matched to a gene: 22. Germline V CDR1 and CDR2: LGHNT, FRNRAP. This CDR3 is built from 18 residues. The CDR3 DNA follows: TGTGCTAGTGGCCGTTATCAGGACAGGGAATCAAGGCCGCGTGGCTACACCTTC. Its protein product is CASGRYQDRESRPRGYTF.

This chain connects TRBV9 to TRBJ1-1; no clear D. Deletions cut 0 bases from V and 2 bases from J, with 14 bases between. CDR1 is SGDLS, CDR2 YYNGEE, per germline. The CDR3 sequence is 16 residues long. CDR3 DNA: TGTGCCAGCAGCGTAGTCGCGGCAGCCTATAACACTGAAGCTTTCTTT. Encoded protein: CASSVVAAAYNTEAFF. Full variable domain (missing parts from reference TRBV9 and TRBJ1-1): DSGVTQTPKHLITATGQRVTLRCSPRSGDLSVYWYQQSLDQGLQFLIQYYNGEERAKGNILERFSAQQFPDLHSELNLSSLELGDSALYFCASSVVAAAYNTEAFFGQGTRLTVV.

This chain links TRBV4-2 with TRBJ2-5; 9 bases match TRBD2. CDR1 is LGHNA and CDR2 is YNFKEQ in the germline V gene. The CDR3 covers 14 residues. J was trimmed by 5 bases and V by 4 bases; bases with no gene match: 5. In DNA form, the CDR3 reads TGTGCCAGCAGCCGCGGGGGGGCGGGGGAGACCCAGTACTTC. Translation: CASSRGGAGETQYF.

The CDR3, as DNA: TGTGCCAGCAGCTTAGGGACAGGCGGCAACACCGGGGAGCTGTTTTTT. This translates into CASSLGTGGNTGELFF. The V and J genes are TRBV7-2 and TRBJ2-2; TRBD1 agrees at 7 bases. The CDR3 totals 16 residues. The germline V gene encodes CDR1 SGHTA and CDR2 FQGNSA. J was trimmed by 2 bases and V by 1 base; bases with no gene match: 4.

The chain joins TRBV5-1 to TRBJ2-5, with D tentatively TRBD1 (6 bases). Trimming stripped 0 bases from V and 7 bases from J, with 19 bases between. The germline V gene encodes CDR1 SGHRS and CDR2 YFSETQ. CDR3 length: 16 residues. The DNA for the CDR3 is TGCGCCAGCAGCTTGGGGTACGGGACACGTTCGAGGACCCAGTACTTC. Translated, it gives CASSLGYGTRSRTQYF.

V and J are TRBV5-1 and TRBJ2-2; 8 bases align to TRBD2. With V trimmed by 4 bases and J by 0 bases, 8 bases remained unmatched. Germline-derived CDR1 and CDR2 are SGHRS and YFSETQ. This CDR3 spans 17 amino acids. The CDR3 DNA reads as TGCGCCAGCAGCCCGGGCGTAGCGGGGCCGAACACCGGGGAGCTGTTTTTT. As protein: CASSPGVAGPNTGELFF.

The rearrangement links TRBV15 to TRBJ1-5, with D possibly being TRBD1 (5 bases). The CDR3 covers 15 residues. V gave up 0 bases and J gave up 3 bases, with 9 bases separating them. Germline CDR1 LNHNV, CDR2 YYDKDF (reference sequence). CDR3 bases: TGTGCCACCAGCAGAGATCTACAGGTCAATCAGCCCCAGCATTTT. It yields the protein CATSRDLQVNQPQHF.

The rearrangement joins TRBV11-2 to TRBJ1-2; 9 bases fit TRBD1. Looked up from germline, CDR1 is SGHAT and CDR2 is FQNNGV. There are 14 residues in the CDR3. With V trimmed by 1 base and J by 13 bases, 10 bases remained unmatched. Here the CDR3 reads CASSLVAGTGPPTF. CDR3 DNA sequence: TGTGCCAGCAGCTTAGTGGCGGGGACAGGGCCACCCACCTTC.